This TCR beta chain was obtained from a study of OX40 agonist ivuxolimab in advanced cancers. As for the study in general: A partial response was reached by three patients: one with hepatocellular carcinoma and two with cutaneous melanoma.

Repertoires were generated with immunoSEQ multiplex PCR, while TCRdb's copy carries only in-frame clones and drops some. The sample carries some 42,000 clones, more than 70% recorded once. Drawing of blood for sampling happened at baseline, at cycle 4 day 1, and at cycle 7 day 1. This CDR3 is 15 amino acids long. Looked up from germline, CDR1 is SGHRS and CDR2 is YFSETQ. Trimming stripped 0 bases from V and 1 base from J, with 8 bases between. This receptor was taken from an adult with an advanced solid tumor such as melanoma, head and neck, liver or kidney cancer. Source: CD4+ or CD8+ T cells sorted from blood, taken in a trial of the OX40 agonist ivuxolimab. The chain combines TRBV5-1 with TRBJ2-1; a weak D match, TRBD2 (6 bases). This CDR3 reads CASSLGGGSYNEQFF. The CDR3 region has the DNA TGCGCCAGCAGCTTGGGTGGGGGGTCCTACAATGAGCAGTTCTTC.